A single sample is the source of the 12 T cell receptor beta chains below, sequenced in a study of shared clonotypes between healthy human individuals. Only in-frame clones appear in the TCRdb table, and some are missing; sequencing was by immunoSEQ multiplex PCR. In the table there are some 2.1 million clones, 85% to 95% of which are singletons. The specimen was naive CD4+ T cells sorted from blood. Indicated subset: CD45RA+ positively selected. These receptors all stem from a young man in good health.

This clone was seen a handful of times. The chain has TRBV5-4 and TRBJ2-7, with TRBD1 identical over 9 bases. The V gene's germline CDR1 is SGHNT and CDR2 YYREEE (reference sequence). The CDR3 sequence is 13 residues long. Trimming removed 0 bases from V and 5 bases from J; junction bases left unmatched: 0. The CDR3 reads CASSLGQGDEQYF. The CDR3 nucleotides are TGTGCCAGCAGCTTGGGACAGGGGGACGAGCAGTACTTC. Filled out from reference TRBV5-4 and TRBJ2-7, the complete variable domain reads ETGVTQSPTHLIKTRGQQVTLRCSSQSGHNTVSWYQQALGQGPQFIFQYYREEENGRGNFPPRFSGLQFPNYSSELNVNALELDDSALYLCASSLGQGDEQYFGPGTRLTVT.

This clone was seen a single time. DNA of the CDR3: TGTGCCAGCAGCTTGTTCTTCCAAGAGACCCAGTACTTC. Amino acids: CASSLFFQETQYF. The rearrangement uses TRBV7-6 and TRBJ2-5; no definite D call. The germline V gene has CDR1 SGHVS and CDR2 FNYEAQ. This CDR3 has 13 residues. With 3 bases removed from V and 1 base from J, the gap between germline ends came to 6 bases.

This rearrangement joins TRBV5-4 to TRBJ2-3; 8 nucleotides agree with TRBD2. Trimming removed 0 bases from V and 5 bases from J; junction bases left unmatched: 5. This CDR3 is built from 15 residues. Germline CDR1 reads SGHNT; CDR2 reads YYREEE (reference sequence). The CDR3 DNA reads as TGTGCCAGCAGCTTGGTGGCGGGGGGTTTAGATACGCAGTATTTT. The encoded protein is CASSLVAGGLDTQYF.

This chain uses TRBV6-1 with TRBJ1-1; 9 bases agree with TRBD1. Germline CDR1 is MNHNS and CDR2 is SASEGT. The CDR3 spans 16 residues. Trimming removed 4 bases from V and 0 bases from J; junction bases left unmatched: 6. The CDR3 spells CASSGADRGLNTEAFF. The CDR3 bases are TGTGCCAGCAGTGGGGCGGACAGGGGACTGAACACTGAAGCTTTCTTT.

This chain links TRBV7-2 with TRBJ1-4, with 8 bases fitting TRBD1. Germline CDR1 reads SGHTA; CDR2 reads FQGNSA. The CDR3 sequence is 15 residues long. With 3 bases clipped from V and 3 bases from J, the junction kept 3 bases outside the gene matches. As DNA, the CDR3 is TGTGCCAGCAGCTTTCAGGGGGCAGCTAATGAAAAACTGTTTTTT. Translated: CASSFQGAANEKLFF.

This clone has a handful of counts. The CDR3 is CASSHRERGEPQHF. The CDR3 DNA sequence: TGTGCCAGTAGTCACAGGGAGAGGGGCGAGCCCCAGCATTTT. This sequence joins TRBV19 and TRBJ1-5; possibly TRBD1 for D (6 bases). Germline assignment: CDR1 LNHDA and CDR2 SQIVND (reference sequence). The CDR3 contains 14 residues. The V and J ends lost 5 bases and 8 bases respectively, with 16 bases between them.

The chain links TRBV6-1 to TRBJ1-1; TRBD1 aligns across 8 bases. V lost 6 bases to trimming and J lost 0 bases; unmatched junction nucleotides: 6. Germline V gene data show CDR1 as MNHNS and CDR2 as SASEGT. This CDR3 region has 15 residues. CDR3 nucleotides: TGTGCCAGCAGACCTAGGACAGGGTTGAACACTGAAGCTTTCTTT. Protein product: CASRPRTGLNTEAFF.

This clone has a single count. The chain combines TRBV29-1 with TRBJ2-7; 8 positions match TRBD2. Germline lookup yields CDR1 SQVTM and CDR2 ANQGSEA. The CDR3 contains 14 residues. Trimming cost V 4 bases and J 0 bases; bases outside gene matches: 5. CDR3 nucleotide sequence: TGCAGCGTTGTAGCGGGGATCCACTCCTACGAGCAGTACTTC. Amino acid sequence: CSVVAGIHSYEQYF.

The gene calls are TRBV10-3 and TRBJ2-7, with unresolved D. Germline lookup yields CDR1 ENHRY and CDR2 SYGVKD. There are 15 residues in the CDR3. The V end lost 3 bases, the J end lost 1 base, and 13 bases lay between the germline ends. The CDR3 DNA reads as TGTGCCATCAGTGAACTACCGTCTTATTCCTACGAGCAGTACTTC. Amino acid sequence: CAISELPSYSYEQYF.

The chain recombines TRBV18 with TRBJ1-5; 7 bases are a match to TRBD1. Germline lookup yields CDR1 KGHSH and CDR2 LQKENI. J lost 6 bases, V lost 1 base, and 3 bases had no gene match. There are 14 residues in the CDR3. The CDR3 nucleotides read TGTGCCAGCTCACCACAGGGGGCGAGTCAGCCCCAGCATTTT. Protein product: CASSPQGASQPQHF.

The CDR3: CAMGTGPEAQYF. Written as DNA, the CDR3 is TGTGCCATGGGAACGGGACCCGAGGCGCAGTACTTC. The J gene is TRBJ2-7, the V gene TRBV10-3, with D tentatively TRBD1 or TRBD2 (5 bases each). This CDR3 region has 12 residues. Looked up from germline, CDR1 is ENHRY and CDR2 is SYGVKD. V was clipped by 9 bases and J by 9 bases, with 18 bases between them.

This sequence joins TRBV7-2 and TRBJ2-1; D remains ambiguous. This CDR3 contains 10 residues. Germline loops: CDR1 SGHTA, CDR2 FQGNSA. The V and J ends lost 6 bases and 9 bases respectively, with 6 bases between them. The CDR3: CASSIREQFF. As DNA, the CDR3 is TGTGCCAGCAGTATCCGTGAGCAGTTCTTC.